These T cell receptor beta chains were read from a single sample in a study of T-cell reconstitution after alpha-beta-depleted transplantation in children. From the PCR reads, TCRdb called clonotypes with MiXCR, one entry per CDR3 protein. The sample holds 73,000 or so distinct CDR3 sequences, 4.9% seen once. Sequences were derived from PBMCs, mostly from graft donor cells, sampled 180 days after TCRalphabeta/CD19-depleted stem cell transplant. The receptors here all came from a boy under two years old who had a stem cell transplant for acute myeloid leukemia, so the T cells may come from the graft donor. Each CDR3 is given with its conserved first and last residue. Fields, in order: J gene, V gene, D gene, clone size, CDR3 DNA, CDR3 protein. D genes are given only for firm matches. The size of a clone is reported for some rows only, either as once, few or many, or as a class for expanded clones.

TRBJ2-7 TRBV6-5 TRBD1 many TGTGCCAGCAGTTACCCTCGAGGACAGGGAAACTCCTACGAGCAGTACTTC CASSYPRGQGNSYEQYF
TRBJ1-5 TRBV12-3/TRBV12-4 TRBD1 many TGTGCCAGCAGTCCCCGGACAGGGTTACACAATCAGCCCCAGCATTTT CASSPRTGLHNQPQHF
TRBJ2-5 TRBV4-1 . many TGCGCCAGCAGCCAAGATGGAGGGGGGCTCCAAGAGACCCAGTACTTC CASSQDGGGLQETQYF
TRBJ2-1 TRBV12-5 TRBD2 many TGTGCTAGTGGTTTCGGCGGGGGGCATGACTACAATGAGCAGTTCTTC CASGFGGGHDYNEQFF
TRBJ2-5 TRBV20-1 TRBD2 many TGCAGTGCGCAGGCCGGGACTAGCGGGAACCAAGAGACCCAGTACTTC CSAQAGTSGNQETQYF
TRBJ2-1 TRBV12-3/TRBV12-4 . many TGTGCCAGCACCCAACTAGGTTCCTACAATGAGCAGTTCTTC CASTQLGSYNEQFF
TRBJ2-5 TRBV7-2 . many TGTGCCAGCGGCGTGACCCAGTACTTC CASGVTQYF
TRBJ1-2 TRBV3-1 . many TGTGCCAGCAGCCAAGAGGACAGAGTAAACTATGGCTACACCTTC CASSQEDRVNYGYTF
TRBJ2-3 TRBV2 . . TGTGCCAGCAGTGAACGGGCAGAGACGCAGTATTTT CASSERAETQYF
TRBJ2-7 TRBV20-1 . many TGCAGTGCTAGAGTGCGGCCACTACTGGACTACGAGCAGTACTTC CSARVRPLLDYEQYF
TRBJ1-5 TRBV6-1 . many TGTGCCAGCAGTGAAGCGGGGGGACACGGTTTTAGCAATCAGCCCCAGCATTTT CASSEAGGHGFSNQPQHF
TRBJ1-2 TRBV4-1 . many TGCGCCAGCAGCAGGTCGGGTGGCAGCGATTTCTATGGCTACACCTTC CASSRSGGSDFYGYTF
TRBJ2-1 TRBV6-5 . many TGTGCCAGCATTAGCAGTCGCTCCTACAATGAGCAGTTCTTC CASISSRSYNEQFF
TRBJ2-1 TRBV29-1 TRBD1 many TGCAGCGTTGCGGGGACAGGGGTTCACAATGAGCAGTTCTTC CSVAGTGVHNEQFF
TRBJ2-7 TRBV3-1 . . TGTGCCTCCACCCAAGTGTATCCGGGGACGAACGGGCAGTACTTC CASTQVYPGTNGQYF
TRBJ2-7 TRBV7-8 TRBD1 . TGTGCCAGCAGCTTAGTCGACAGGGTCCACGAGCAGTACTTC CASSLVDRVHEQYF
TRBJ2-1 TRBV14 TRBD2 many TGTGCCAGCAGCCCCAGCGGGGGGGCGAATGAGCAGTTCTTC CASSPSGGANEQFF
TRBJ2-1 TRBV3-1 TRBD2 . TGTGCCTCCTGCCAAGGACTAGCGGGGGGGCTCTCCTACAATGAGCAGTTCTTC CASCQGLAGGLSYNEQFF
TRBJ1-1 TRBV20-1 TRBD1 many TGCAGTGCTAGAGGACAGGGGTTTGAAGCTTTCTTT CSARGQGFEAFF
TRBJ2-3 TRBV5-1 . many TGCGCCAGCAGCTTGGGGCAGTTCACAGATACGCAGTATTTT CASSLGQFTDTQYF
TRBJ2-5 TRBV2 . many TGTGCCAGCAGTGAATTGGGTGGAGTTCAAGAGACCCAGTACTTC CASSELGGVQETQYF
TRBJ2-4 TRBV7-6 . many TGTGCCAGCAGCTCGGTGGTGGCAGGGACAGCCAAAAACATTCAGTACTTC CASSSVVAGTAKNIQYF
TRBJ2-1 TRBV7-2 . many TGTGCCAGCAGCTTAGCCCCCGGGCCCAATGAGCAGTTCTTC CASSLAPGPNEQFF
TRBJ1-1 TRBV7-8 TRBD1 many TGTGCCAGCAGCCTCAGCCTGGGACAGACGAACACTGAAGCTTTCTTT CASSLSLGQTNTEAFF
TRBJ2-3 TRBV10-1 . many TGCGCCAGCAGTGACAAAGAGGCCGATACGCAGTATTTT CASSDKEADTQYF
TRBJ2-2 TRBV5-1 TRBD1 few TGCGCCAGCAGCTCCTCCGGGACAGGGGGACCGACCGGGGAGCTGTTTTTT CASSSSGTGGPTGELFF
TRBJ2-3 TRBV3-1 . many TGTGCCAGCAGCCATCCCGGTCGAGCTCGAGATACGCAGTATTTT CASSHPGRARDTQYF
TRBJ2-1 TRBV12-3/TRBV12-4 TRBD2 many TGTGCCAGCAGCGGACTAGCGGGGCCTTATTACAATGAGCAGTTCTTC CASSGLAGPYYNEQFF
TRBJ2-3 TRBV18 . many TGTGCCAGCTCACCACAAAGGGGCACAGATACGCAGTATTTT CASSPQRGTDTQYF
TRBJ2-4 TRBV27 . many TGTGCCAGCAGCGAGGACAGAGCACATCGGAACATTCAGTACTTC CASSEDRAHRNIQYF
TRBJ1-2 TRBV5-1 . many TGCGCCAGCAGCTTGGCGGGAGGACAAAAGAGCAGCTACACCTTC CASSLAGGQKSSYTF
TRBJ1-2 TRBV7-9 TRBD1 many TGTGCCAGCAGCTTAAGTGACAGGGTGGGCGGCTACACCTTC CASSLSDRVGGYTF
TRBJ2-6 TRBV7-9 TRBD1 many TGTGCCAGCAGGCCCGGACAGGGGGCGACTGGGGCCAACGTCCTGACTTTC CASRPGQGATGANVLTF
TRBJ2-5 TRBV7-9 . many TGTGCCAGCAGCTTAGCCTGGGACCACCGAGTGGAGACCCAGTACTTC CASSLAWDHRVETQYF
TRBJ2-3 TRBV12-3/TRBV12-4 . many TGTGCCAGCAGTGAGAGAGGGGGTAGCACAGATACGCAGTATTTT CASSERGGSTDTQYF
TRBJ1-4 TRBV7-6 TRBD1 many TGTGCCAGCAGCTTAAGACAGGGATTTGAAAAACTGTTTTTT CASSLRQGFEKLFF
TRBJ2-7 TRBV10-3 . many TGTGCCATCAGTGCGGGGATTACAGCGGGCTGGGAGCAGTACTTC CAISAGITAGWEQYF
TRBJ1-1 TRBV4-2 TRBD1 many TGTGCCAGCAGCCGAGACGGGACAGCATCGAACACTGAAGCTTTCTTT CASSRDGTASNTEAFF
TRBJ2-1 TRBV5-6 TRBD2 many TGTGCCAGCAGCCCGTCGGGAGGGGGGCCCTACAATGAGCAGTTCTTC CASSPSGGGPYNEQFF
TRBJ2-3 TRBV7-2 . many TGTGCCAGCAGCCTTGGTGGTAGTGAAGATACGCAGTATTTT CASSLGGSEDTQYF
TRBJ2-3 TRBV25-1 . many TGTGCCAGCAGTGTTCATGGGACCGTATGGTCTAGCACAGATACGCAGTATTTT CASSVHGTVWSSTDTQYF
TRBJ1-6 TRBV12-3/TRBV12-4 . many TGTGCCAGCAGGGGGAATTCACCCCTCCACTTT CASRGNSPLHF
TRBJ2-5 TRBV29-1 . many TGCAGCGTTGATTCCCCCGTTTGGTACCAAGAGACCCAGTACTTC CSVDSPVWYQETQYF
TRBJ2-3 TRBV7-7 . . TGTGCCAGCAGCTTATCTCGGGGCGCGGAAGATACGCAGTATTTT CASSLSRGAEDTQYF
TRBJ1-1 TRBV5-5 . many TGTGCCAGCAGCTTGGCCGTTACTGAAGCTTTCTTT CASSLAVTEAFF
TRBJ1-5 TRBV10-3 . many TGTGCCATCAGTGAGGTCAGCACGCCCCATCAGCCCCAGCATTTT CAISEVSTPHQPQHF
TRBJ1-5 TRBV6-5 . many TGTGCCAGCAGTTACTCGAGAGGGGCGCCCCAGCATTTT CASSYSRGAPQHF
TRBJ2-4 TRBV30 . many TGTGCCTGGAGCGGACAGAACATTCAGTACTTC CAWSGQNIQYF